The 13 T cell receptor beta chains in this list originate from one sample, sequenced in a study of blood T cell repertoires in COVID-19. Some clones are missing from TCRdb's copy, which holds only in-frame ones; the method was immunoSEQ multiplex PCR. The repertoire consists of tens of thousands of clones, with approximately 90% occurring once and the leading ten covering roughly 3.8%. Sequenced: peripheral blood. These receptor sequences come from a man in his sixties with acute or convalescent COVID-19.

The chain combines TRBV27 with TRBJ2-7, with 10 nucleotides matching TRBD2. Per the germline V gene, CDR1 is MNHEY and CDR2 is SMNVEV (reference sequence). The CDR3 is 16 amino acids. V shed 8 bases, J shed 4 bases, and the junction held 14 bases outside the gene matches. The CDR3 DNA is TGTGCCAGCTCCTTAAGCTCCGGGACTAGCGCTTACGAGCAGTACGTC. Translated, it gives CASSLSSGTSAYEQYV.

The rearrangement joins TRBV3-1 (or the pseudogene TRBV3-2) to TRBJ2-5; 15 bases align to TRBD2. The CDR3 spans 20 residues. Germline V gene data show CDR1 as LGHDT and CDR2 as YNNKEL (reference sequence). V lost 5 bases, J lost 0 bases, and 13 bases stayed unmatched. The DNA for the CDR3 is TGTGCCAGCAGCGGAGCAAAGGGACTAGCGGGAGGAGGCCACCAAGAGACCCAGTACTTC. Amino acids: CASSGAKGLAGGGHQETQYF.

The chain carries TRBV7-2 and TRBJ2-7; TRBD2 matches at 10 bases. V lost 1 base and J lost 6; bases outside the gene matches: 6. CDR3 size: 15 residues. Germline-derived CDR1 and CDR2 are SGHTA and FQGNSA. The CDR3 DNA is TGTGCCAGCAGCTTAGGAAGCGGGAGGGCCCGCGAGCAGTACTTC. This sequence encodes CASSLGSGRAREQYF.

The chain links TRBV2 to TRBJ2-3, with D uncertain. The CDR3 has 13 amino acids. Between the trimmed V and J ends, which lost 2 bases and 8 bases, there was a span of 11 bases. Germline values: CDR1 SNHLY, CDR2 FYNNEI. The CDR3 DNA follows: TGTGCCAGCAGTGAATACGGGTACGGTACGCAGTATTTT. The encoded protein is CASSEYGYGTQYF.

This chain links TRBV5-6 with TRBJ2-7; 10 bases are shared with TRBD2. Germline V gene data show CDR1 as SGHDT and CDR2 as YYEEEE. This CDR3 region has 14 residues. Unmatched junction bases numbered 1, after V lost 4 bases and J lost 0 bases. CDR3 amino acids: CASSLAGASYEQYV. The CDR3 region has the DNA TGTGCCAGCAGCCTAGCGGGAGCCTCCTACGAGCAGTACGTC.

The chain carries TRBV24-1 and TRBJ2-7; D ambiguous. V lost 4 bases and J 4 bases, leaving 13 bases between the germline ends. The CDR3 is made up of 14 amino acids. The germline CDR1 and CDR2 sequences are KGHDR and SFDVKD. The CDR3 DNA follows: TGTGCCACCAGTGACTCCCCCCCCTTTTACGAGCAGTACTTC. It codes for CATSDSPPFYEQYF.

There are a few counts of this clone. This chain links TRBV2 with TRBJ2-1, with D perhaps TRBD1 (7 bases). V lost 4 bases to trimming and J lost 4 bases, with 14 bases between them. The germline CDR1 and CDR2 sequences are SNHLY and FYNNEI. CDR3 length: 15 amino acids. CDR3 nucleotide sequence: TGTGCCAGCAGTGTAACGTCAGGGGGGTACAATGAGCAGTTCTTC. This sequence encodes CASSVTSGGYNEQFF.

The chain employs TRBV4-1 and TRBJ1-5; 9 positions match TRBD1. J was trimmed by 2 bases and V by 0 bases; bases with no gene match: 11. Germline CDR1 is MGHRA and CDR2 is YSYEKL. The CDR3 consists of 19 residues. The CDR3 coding sequence is TGCGCCAGCAGCCAAGATCTGAGCGGGACAGGGAAGCGCAATCAGCCCCAGCATTTT. It yields the protein CASSQDLSGTGKRNQPQHF.

The V call is TRBV18, the J call TRBJ1-5, with TRBD1 as a possible D gene (6 bases). Deletions cut 2 bases from V and 6 bases from J, with 14 bases between. Germline CDR1 KGHSH, CDR2 LQKENI. The CDR3 length is 15 residues. The CDR3 DNA follows: TGTGCCAGCTCACCATTGGACAGTCGGGGTCAGCCCCAGCATTTT. Amino acid sequence: CASSPLDSRGQPQHF.

This chain links TRBV10-3 with TRBJ1-2; TRBD1 aligns across 7 bases. The CDR3 consists of 13 residues. Germline V lookup: CDR1 ENHRY, CDR2 SYGVKD. V gave up 6 bases and J gave up 3 bases; unmatched junction bases: 4. Written as DNA, the CDR3 is TGTGCCATCAGCCCCGGGACAGACTATGGCTACACCTTC. Translating gives CAISPGTDYGYTF.

The J gene is TRBJ2-3, the V gene TRBV7-2; D remains ambiguous. Trimming removed 0 bases from V and 7 bases from J, with 8 bases in between. The CDR3 has 13 residues. The V gene's germline CDR1 is SGHTA and CDR2 FQGNSA. For the CDR3, the DNA is TGTGCCAGCAGCTTAGCCCACAAGAATACGCAGTATTTT. Encoded protein: CASSLAHKNTQYF.

The chain has TRBV4-1 and TRBJ1-5, with D maybe TRBD1 (6 bases). The V end was cut by 3 bases, the J end by 5 bases, with 17 bases between. This CDR3 comprises 16 residues. The germline gives CDR1 MGHRA, CDR2 YSYEKL. DNA for the CDR3: TGCGCCAGCAGCCAGACGGGAGGGGGGCTGGATCAGCCCCAGCATTTT. Protein product: CASSQTGGGLDQPQHF.

The chain employs TRBV4-1 and TRBJ1-1; unclear D gene. V gave up 1 base and J gave up 11 bases, with 14 bases separating them. Germline V gene lookup returns CDR1 MGHRA and CDR2 YSYEKL. The CDR3 covers 13 residues. The CDR3: CASSQVDREKAFF. The DNA of the CDR3 is TGCGCCAGCAGCCAAGTTGATCGGGAAAAGGCTTTCTTT.